Each of the 11 T cell receptor beta chains below was sequenced from the same sample in a study of blood T cell repertoires in COVID-19. The data were produced by immunoSEQ multiplex PCR, yet TCRdb's version contains in-frame clones alone and is incomplete. The sample lists around 260,000 clones, 70% to 90% occurring once. Sample: peripheral blood. The receptors come from a woman in her 50s with acute or convalescent COVID-19.

The genes are TRBV7-2 and TRBJ2-3; D is ambiguous. Germline lookup yields CDR1 SGHTA and CDR2 FQGNSA. This CDR3 contains 13 residues. V was shortened by 3 bases and J by 2 bases, with 6 bases between the two germline ends. CDR3 nucleotides: TGTGCCAGCAGCTTTCTTGTCACAGATACGCAGTATTTT. It codes for CASSFLVTDTQYF.

The chain is built from TRBV6-5 and TRBJ1-6, with 8 bases matching TRBD1. This CDR3 spans 15 amino acids. The germline CDR1 and CDR2 sequences are MNHEY and SVGAGI. With V trimmed by 7 bases and J by 10 bases, 12 bases remained unmatched. The CDR3 loop is CASTSVGQVRSPLHF. DNA for the CDR3: TGTGCCAGCACCTCGGTGGGACAGGTTAGGTCACCCCTCCACTTT.

This rearrangement joins TRBV10-1 to TRBJ2-7; D may be TRBD1 (5 bases). V gave up 0 bases and J gave up 3 bases, with 18 bases separating them. Germline values: CDR1 WNHNN, CDR2 SYGVQD (reference sequence). This CDR3 has 17 amino acids. This CDR3 reads CASSESKQEESDYEQYF. CDR3 DNA sequence: TGCGCCAGCAGTGAGTCAAAACAGGAAGAGTCTGACTACGAGCAGTACTTC.

The chain couples TRBV18 to TRBJ2-1, with TRBD2 identical over 7 bases. There are 16 residues in the CDR3. The V gene's germline CDR1 is KGHSH and CDR2 LQKENI. Unmatched junction bases numbered 13, after V lost 6 bases and J lost 5 bases. Here the CDR3 reads CASSPSGAGVDNEQFF. CDR3 nucleotide sequence: TGTGCCAGCTCGCCGAGCGGCGCGGGAGTGGACAATGAGCAGTTCTTC.

This chain joins TRBV7-3 and TRBJ1-4; TRBD1 agrees at 8 bases. This CDR3 spans 15 amino acids. Germline CDR1 is SGHTA and CDR2 is FQGTGA. Trimming removed 2 bases from V and 4 bases from J; junction bases left unmatched: 3. CDR3 in DNA: TGTGCCAGCAGCTTATCGGGACAGGATAATGAAAAACTGTTTTTT. Translated: CASSLSGQDNEKLFF.

In this sample, this clone turned up many times. This chain uses TRBV19 with TRBJ2-1, with TRBD2 matching 10 bases. V was clipped by 3 bases and J by 6 bases; unmatched bases: 5. CDR1 and CDR2 from the germline V gene are LNHDA and SQIVND (reference sequence). There are 15 residues in the CDR3. DNA of the CDR3: TGTGCCAGTAGTATCAGCGCTAGCGGGAGCAATGAGCAGTTCTTC. Translation gives CASSISASGSNEQFF.

In its sample, this clone was seen a few times. The CDR3 nucleotides are TGTGCCAGCAGCCAAGTCGGGACAGGGGTGGACACCATATATTTT. Its translation is CASSQVGTGVDTIYF. This chain uses TRBV4-2 with TRBJ1-3; 10 positions agree with TRBD1. Germline V gene data show CDR1 as LGHNA and CDR2 as YNFKEQ. CDR3 length: 15 amino acids. V lost 1 base to trimming and J lost 8 bases; unmatched junction nucleotides: 5.

The J gene is TRBJ2-7, the V gene TRBV7-2, with 8 bases lining up with TRBD2. This CDR3 comprises 13 residues. The germline CDR1 and CDR2 sequences are SGHTA and FQGNSA. J was trimmed by 6 bases and V by 5 bases; bases with no gene match: 6. The CDR3 is CASSPGGGGEQYF. Written as DNA, the CDR3 is TGTGCCAGCAGCCCCGGGGGGGGCGGCGAGCAGTACTTC.

Here the CDR3 DNA reads TGTGCCACCGGTTGGGGGGGGACCGTCTACGAGCAGTACTTC. Translating it yields CATGWGGTVYEQYF. The rearrangement uses TRBV19 and TRBJ2-7, with 7 nucleotides matching TRBD2. CDR3 length: 14 residues. Per germline, CDR1 LNHDA and CDR2 SQIVND (reference sequence). Trimming removed 10 bases from V and 3 bases from J; junction bases left unmatched: 12. Full variable domain (outside the CDR3, taken from reference TRBV19 and TRBJ2-7): DGGITQSPKYLFRKEGQNVTLSCEQNLNHDAMYWYRQDPGQGLRLIYYSQIVNDFQKGDIAEGYSVSREKKESFPLTVTSAQKNPTAFYLCATGWGGTVYEQYFGPGTRLTVT.

This chain joins TRBV7-9 and TRBJ2-5; weak D call: TRBD1 (6 bases). Germline loops: CDR1 SEHNR, CDR2 FQNEAQ (reference sequence). V was trimmed by 3 bases and J by 1 base, leaving 9 bases between them. The CDR3 length is 14 residues. CDR3 region: CASSFGQPQETQYF. CDR3 DNA sequence: TGTGCCAGCAGCTTTGGACAGCCCCAAGAGACCCAGTACTTC.

This clone has more than one count but fewer than ten. The CDR3 region is CATSDPSGSIYEQFF. CDR3 DNA: TGTGCCACCAGTGATCCCAGCGGGAGTATCTATGAGCAGTTCTTC. The V gene is TRBV24-1, the J gene TRBJ2-1; 8 bases are a match to TRBD2. The CDR3 length is 15 residues. Germline V gene sequence: CDR1 KGHDR, CDR2 SFDVKD. After removal of 3 bases from V and 8 bases from J, the junction contained 8 bases not matched to a gene.